This T cell receptor beta chain was documented in a study of monozygotic twins with inflammatory bowel disease. Study findings and constraints: Different subtypes (of T cells) could not be told apart from one another. Patients with IBD had less TCRbeta diversity (inverse Simpson) than their healthy co-twins. For IBD, no single strong associated signal or clonotype was supported. Concordance status among twins (concordant versus discordant) showed no link to repertoire similarity, possibly from limited power.

With regard to this clonotype: The antigen remains unidentified.

TCRdb derives one entry per CDR3 protein from the 5' RACE reads, leaving out DNA. The repertoire table contains fewer than 400,000 distinct CDR3 sequences. Germline V gene lookup returns CDR1 MNHEY and CDR2 SVGEGT. This CDR3 region has 14 residues. The specimen sequenced was blood. The sequence was collected from a human donor with ulcerative colitis or Crohn's disease, or a healthy co-twin of an affected twin (not recorded which). This rearrangement joins TRBV6-2 or TRBV6-3 to TRBJ1-1. The CDR3 sequence is CASSRRNMNTEAFF.